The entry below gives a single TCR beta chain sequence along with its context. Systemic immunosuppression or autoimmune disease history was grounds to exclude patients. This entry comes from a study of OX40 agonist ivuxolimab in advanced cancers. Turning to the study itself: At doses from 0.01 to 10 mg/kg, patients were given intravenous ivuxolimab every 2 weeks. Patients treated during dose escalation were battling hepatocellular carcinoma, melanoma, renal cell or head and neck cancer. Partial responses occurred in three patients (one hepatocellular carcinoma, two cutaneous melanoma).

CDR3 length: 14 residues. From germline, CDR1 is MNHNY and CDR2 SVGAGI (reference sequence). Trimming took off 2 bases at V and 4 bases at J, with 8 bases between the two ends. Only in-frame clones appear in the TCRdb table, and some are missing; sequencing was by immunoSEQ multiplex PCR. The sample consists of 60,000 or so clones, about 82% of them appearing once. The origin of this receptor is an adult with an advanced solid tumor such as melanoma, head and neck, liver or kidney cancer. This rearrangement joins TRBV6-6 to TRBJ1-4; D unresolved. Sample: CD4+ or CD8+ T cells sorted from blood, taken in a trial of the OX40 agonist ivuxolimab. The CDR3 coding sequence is TGTGCCAGCAGTTACGGCCAATATAATGAAAAACTGTTTTTT. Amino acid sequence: CASSYGQYNEKLFF.